The rows below give T cell receptor beta chains drawn from one sample of a study of cytomegalovirus exposure and HLA in healthy donors. Data came from immunoSEQ multiplex PCR; TCRdb stores just in-frame clones and leaves some out. The sample holds some 110,000 clones, approximately 70% seen once. Sequencing was performed on PBMCs. These receptor sequences come from a woman in her twenties or thirties in good health and CMV-seronegative. Each CDR3 is given with its conserved first and last residue. The D gene is left open where the match is weak. Size is stated for part of the rows, as once, few or many counts, or as a class when the clone is expanded.

V	size	J	D	CDR3	DNA
TRBV19	few	TRBJ1-2	TRBD1	CASSWGMTGGYGYTF	TGTGCCAGTAGTTGGGGGATGACAGGGGGCTATGGCTACACCTTC
TRBV7-2	few	TRBJ2-3	TRBD1	CASSPGTGGTDTQYF	TGTGCCAGCAGCCCAGGGACAGGTGGCACAGATACGCAGTATTTT
TRBV7-2	NA	TRBJ1-1	NA	CASSLQGRLAFF	TGTGCCAGCAGCTTACAGGGCCGGTTGGCTTTCTTT
TRBV6-5	NA	TRBJ1-1	NA	CASTRREKSEAFF	TGTGCCAGCACCCGCCGCGAAAAATCGGAAGCTTTCTTT
TRBV6-5	few	TRBJ2-7	NA	CASSYSGGAGVSEQYF	TGTGCCAGCAGTTACTCGGGGGGGGCGGGAGTAAGCGAGCAGTACTTC
TRBV30	NA	TRBJ1-4	NA	CAWRGVANEKLFF	TGTGCCTGGAGAGGGGTAGCTAATGAAAAACTGTTTTTT
TRBV19	NA	TRBJ1-5	TRBD1	CASRKGTGEPYSNQPQHF	TGTGCCAGTAGAAAGGGTACAGGGGAGCCGTATAGCAATCAGCCCCAGCATTTT
TRBV29-1	NA	TRBJ1-1	NA	CSVLRSTVNTEAFF	TGCAGCGTCCTTCGATCCACAGTGAACACTGAAGCTTTCTTT
TRBV5-4	NA	TRBJ2-7	NA	CASSLGGGGYEQYF	TGTGCCAGCAGCTTGGGGGGTGGAGGCTACGAGCAGTACTTC
TRBV14	few	TRBJ2-3	NA	CASSHGRGALADTQYF	TGTGCCAGCAGCCACGGCAGGGGAGCGTTGGCAGATACGCAGTATTTT
TRBV7-9	NA	TRBJ2-5	NA	CASSSHAGRGQLKETQYF	TGTGCCAGCAGTAGTCACGCGGGGCGGGGACAGCTAAAAGAGACCCAGTACTTC
TRBV6-6	NA	TRBJ1-1	NA	CASSRNSRTEAFF	TGTGCCAGCAGCCGGAATTCGAGGACTGAAGCTTTCTTT
TRBV10-2	NA	TRBJ2-5	TRBD2	CASGWTSGMETQYF	TGCGCCAGCGGATGGACTAGCGGGATGGAGACCCAGTACTTC
TRBV4-3	NA	TRBJ1-1	TRBD1	CASSQDYIDRGSEAFF	TGCGCCAGCAGCCAAGATTATATTGACAGGGGTTCTGAAGCTTTCTTT
TRBV29-1	once	TRBJ2-4	TRBD1	CSVAGTRGRVAKNIQYF	TGCAGCGTTGCCGGAACCAGGGGGCGTGTAGCCAAAAACATTCAGTACTTC
TRBV4-1	once	TRBJ1-2	NA	CASSQGALGQVNYTF	TGCGCCAGCAGCCAAGGGGCTTTGGGGCAGGTAAACTACACCTTC
TRBV5-1	NA	TRBJ1-6	NA	CASSFGQTNSPLHF	TGCGCCAGCAGTTTTGGACAGACCAATTCACCCCTCCACTTT
TRBV11-2	once	TRBJ1-2	TRBD1	CASSYSGTGYGYTF	TGTGCCAGCAGCTACTCCGGGACAGGGTATGGCTACACCTTC
TRBV28	NA	TRBJ2-7	TRBD1	CASTPGDRAYEQYF	TGTGCCAGCACCCCCGGGGACAGGGCCTACGAGCAGTACTTC
TRBV5-4	NA	TRBJ2-1	NA	CASSGGTGGKNEQFF	TGTGCCAGCAGCGGGGGAACTGGCGGGAAGAATGAGCAGTTCTTC
TRBV6-1	NA	TRBJ2-7	TRBD1	CASKILDRAEQYF	TGTGCCAGCAAAATTCTGGACAGGGCCGAGCAGTACTTC
TRBV18	NA	TRBJ1-1	NA	CASSRGVEPNTEAFF	TGTGCCAGCTCACGGGGGGTGGAGCCGAACACTGAAGCTTTCTTT
TRBV11-3	NA	TRBJ1-1	NA	CASSLDMNTEAFF	TGTGCCAGCAGCCTGGACATGAACACTGAAGCTTTCTTT
TRBV6-5	NA	TRBJ1-2	NA	CASSYTMDSPSGYTF	TGTGCCAGCAGTTACACGATGGACAGCCCGAGTGGCTACACCTTC